This T cell receptor (beta chain) stems from a study of CD4+ T cells in melanoma (dated by TCRdb to the early 2020s). Context from the whole study: The study investigated neoantigen-specific CD4+ T cells in human melanoma. Overall study outcomes, separate from this receptor: Neoantigen-specific CD4+ T cells were reported to be correlated with the function of CD8+ T cells, macrophages and B cells. Neoantigen-specific CD4+ T cells in melanoma were reported to have a range of differentiation states.

Taking its sample share into account, this clone is medium-sized (0.01 to 0.1%). This receptor's antigen is unknown. Nothing much larger sits one base from this clone, and base qualities are not available. Library generation was performed with the immunoSEQ multiplex PCR assay. The clones in this table, taken by TCRdb from immuneACCESS, are in-frame only. Not every clone is retained; where verified, under half of the shortfall comes from an unresolved V gene, and the cause of the rest is unknown. This sample lists roughly 6,900 clones; less than 75% were detected once. The ten largest make up 22% of the sample. The donors were people with melanoma. Trimming accounts for 4 bases at V and 5 bases at J, while the number of junction bases matched to no gene is 10. CDR1 and CDR2, looked up from the germline V gene, are SGHDT and YYEEEE. From cysteine to phenylalanine, the CDR3 is 16 amino acids long. The read is trimmed to its CDR3 DNA, 48 bases read in frame from base 1.

Sequenced material: cells from a culture (not recorded whether cultured in vitro). The clonotype comes from a human donor with melanoma. The rearrangement combines TRBV5-6 with TRBJ1-5, with 9 junctional bases fitting TRBD1. The DNA reads as follows: TGTGCCAGCAGCGTCCACAGGGGGCCAGGGGATCAGCCCCAGCATTTT. Translation gives CASSVHRGPGDQPQHF.